This T cell receptor beta chain is drawn from a study of T cells after posttransplantation cyclophosphamide. Points from the study as a whole: Recipient CMV seropositivity and CMV reactivation strongly tracked TRB clonality. Later blood repertoires were often dominated by clones from the donor CD8+ memory compartment. Skin or GI-infiltrating T cells shared few TRB sequences with blood.

V was clipped by 5 bases and J by 4 bases, with 17 bases between them. The CDR3 spans 15 residues. Germline V CDR1 and CDR2: SGHAT, FQNNGV. Peripheral blood was collected from the related graft donor on the marrow donation day. TCRdb's copy holds only in-frame clones and misses some; the assay was immunoSEQ multiplex PCR. This sample carries about 25,000 clones, none of them present only once. This clone was seen many times. Its antigen is as yet unknown. The J gene is TRBJ2-5, the V gene TRBV11-2; maybe TRBD1 (6 bases). The source material was PBMCs. This clonotype was obtained from a woman aged 50 to 60 in good health, CMV-negative, and a related stem cell transplant donor. The CDR3: CASSLDSYLAETQYF. The CDR3, as DNA: TGTGCCAGCAGCCTGGACAGTTACTTAGCAGAGACCCAGTACTTC.